This TCR beta chain was retrieved from a study of molecular identifiers for immune sequencing clone quantification. Study-wide findings and caveats: For effector cells, clones above 20 RNA copies held over 99% of molecules; for naive cells, under 1%. Detection of one spiked Jurkat cell's TCR RNA reportedly worked in some 980,000 naive cells.

This CDR3 has 18 residues. CDR1 and CDR2 from the germline V gene are MGHRA and YSYEKL. The V gene end was trimmed by 0 bases and the J gene end by 0 bases; junction bases not matched to a gene: 2. Preparation of the bulk TCR libraries relied on previously described methods and listed TCR primers. TCRdb reprocessed the PCR reads with MiXCR, giving one entry per CDR3 protein. The sample has 550,000 to 750,000 distinct CDR3 sequences; nearly 20% are singletons. This clonotype was recorded at least ten times. Its antigen is not identified. The genes are TRBV4-1 and TRBJ2-2; TRBD2 agrees at 12 bases. This TCR was sampled from a human donor in good health. Some libraries in this study had Jurkat cell RNA spiked in. The source material was naive CD8+ T cells from blood, with Jurkat cell RNA spiked in. Subset specified: FACS-sorted CD8+CD4-CCR7+CD45RA+ naive T cells. CDR3 amino acids: CASSQELAGGPNTGELFF. The CDR3 DNA is TGCGCCAGCAGCCAAGAACTAGCGGGGGGACCGAACACCGGGGAGCTGTTTTTT.